This entry concerns a single T cell receptor beta chain. The CDR3 covers 16 residues. The trim removed 7 bases at V and 8 bases at J, leaving 15 bases unmatched. Germline V lookup: CDR1 SGHRS, CDR2 YFSETQ. Assay: immunoSEQ multiplex PCR; the TCRdb copy retains only in-frame clones and omits some. The sample lists approximately 530,000 clones, about 88% occurring once. Seattle-derived patients entered the study during active infection and were followed longitudinally. The sample belongs to a study of blood T cell repertoires in COVID-19. Study background: Nucleic acid was either cDNA or gDNA, and it came from T cells, B-cell-depleted T cells, or PBMCs.

This clonotype originated in a woman in her forties or fifties with COVID-19, enrolled during active disease. The J gene is TRBJ2-1, the V gene TRBV5-1, with 10 bases matching TRBD2. Sequences were obtained from peripheral blood. The CDR3 here is CASGKLPGLATDEQFF. CDR3 bases: TGCGCCAGCGGCAAACTCCCGGGACTAGCGACCGATGAGCAGTTCTTC.